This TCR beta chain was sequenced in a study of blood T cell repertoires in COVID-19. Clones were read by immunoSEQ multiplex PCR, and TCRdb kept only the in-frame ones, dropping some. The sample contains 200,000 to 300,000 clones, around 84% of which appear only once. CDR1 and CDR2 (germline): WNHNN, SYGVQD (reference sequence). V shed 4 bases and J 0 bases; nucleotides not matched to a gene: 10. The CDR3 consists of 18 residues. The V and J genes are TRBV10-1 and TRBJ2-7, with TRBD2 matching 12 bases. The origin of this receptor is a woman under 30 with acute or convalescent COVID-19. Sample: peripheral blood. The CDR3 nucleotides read TGCGCCAGCAGTGGAGGGGCGGTGACTAGCGGGAGCTCCTACGAGCAGTACTTC. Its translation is CASSGGAVTSGSSYEQYF.